This TCR beta chain was profiled in a study of early T cells in non-severe SARS-CoV-2 infection. The wider study: Chains were unpaired, as sequencing was done on bulk RNA from unsorted whole blood.

The protocol attached unique molecular identifiers to individual cDNA molecules. TCRdb analysed the 5' RACE reads with MiXCR anew, one entry per CDR3 protein. The table has 48,000 or so distinct CDR3 sequences, 6.2% seen once; the top ten hold about 7%. Study-level points and caveats: Using VDJdb, the matching emphasized anti-spike CD8 responses while missing private and CD4 specificities.

Concerning this clonotype: The antigen is undetermined.

The CDR3 is 16 amino acids. After removal of 5 bases from V and 5 bases from J, the junction contained 5 bases not matched to a gene. CDR1 and CDR2 (germline): SGHTA, FQGNSA. The specimen was whole blood, collected at baseline. The receptor's source is an adult who was a healthcare worker with PCR-confirmed SARS-CoV-2 infection or an uninfected control (not recorded which). This sequence joins TRBV7-2 and TRBJ2-4, with TRBD2 identical over 14 bases. The CDR3 protein is CASSPGLAGGENIQYF. The CDR3 DNA reads TGTGCCAGCAGCCCAGGACTAGCGGGAGGTGAAAACATTCAGTACTTC.